This TCR beta chain was documented in a study of spatial heterogeneity in lung cancer. This clonotype came up a few times. TCRdb re-called the 5' RACE reads with MiXCR, one entry per CDR3 protein. The repertoire holds about 27,000 distinct CDR3 sequences, with 6% to 7.5% as singletons. Time point of the sample: sample taken at primary tumor resection. This CDR3 spans 15 amino acids. Germline V gene lookup returns CDR1 SGHTA and CDR2 FQGNSA. With 2 bases removed from V and 4 bases from J, the gap between germline ends came to 14 bases. The clonotype was recovered from a male donor with early-stage non-small cell lung cancer. Source: PBMCs, taken at surgery. The chain joins TRBV7-2 to TRBJ2-5; a possible D gene is TRBD2 (5 bases). CDR3 in DNA: TGTGCCAGCAGCTTACAGACGGGAACAGCAGAGACCCAGTACTTC. Protein: CASSLQTGTAETQYF.